This T cell receptor (beta chain) appears in the sequencing data of a study of blood T cell repertoires in COVID-19. Study-level background: COVID-19 samples collected from the United States, Italy and Spain covered acute and convalescent phases. From T cells, B-cell-depleted T cells, or PBMCs came the material, which was cDNA or gDNA.

The germline gives CDR1 MNHEY, CDR2 SVGAGI. This CDR3 contains 16 residues. Original methodology: Reference gene primers were amplified, and this amplification served to estimate nucleated cell counts. Assay used: immunoSEQ multiplex PCR; TCRdb lists only in-frame clones, some missing. Clone size and V and J calls were adopted from that table, with D and trimming inferred from the DNA. Altogether 95,000 to 110,000 clones are present, approximately 80% being singletons, with the ten largest covering roughly 29%. Worth noting for this clone: At one end, the junction sequence differs from germline, possibly due to a read error.

The material sequenced was peripheral blood. This rearrangement joins TRBV6-5 to TRBJ2-2; D is perhaps TRBD2 (5 bases). The receptor was derived from a man in his sixties with acute or convalescent COVID-19. The chain's CDR3 is CASRYFRGQNTGELFF. The CDR3 region has the DNA TGTGCCAGCAGGTACTTCAGAGGGCAGAACACCGGGGAGCTGTTTTTT.